This entry is about one T cell receptor (beta chain). The junction departs from the called germline gene at one end, perhaps through a read error. This record belongs to a study of T cells in Graves' hyperthyroidism and ophthalmopathy. Patients aged 18 to 65 had newly diagnosed hyperthyroidism that had lasted under 2 months. The CDR3 is 15 residues long. Germline V gene sequence: CDR1 SGHDN, CDR2 FVKESK. The CDR3 regions of TCR beta were amplified from RNA transcripts. HTBI primers were used for first-round RT-PCR of the TCR CDR3. TCRdb reprocessed the multiplex PCR reads via MiXCR and lists one record per CDR3 protein. The sample carries 20,000 to 30,000 distinct CDR3 sequences, 40% to 55% recorded once.

Sequencing was carried out using blood. The source of this sequence is a woman aged 25 to 39 with Graves' hyperthyroidism. The J gene is TRBJ1-1, the V gene TRBV14, with 7 bases fitting TRBD1. CDR3 in amino acids: CASSQTGLTNTEASF. The CDR3 DNA sequence: TGTGCCAGCAGTCAGACAGGGTTAACGAACACTGAAGCTTCCTTT.